Listed below are T cell receptor beta chains from one sample, sequenced in a study of control samples from healthy donors and cancer patients. The assay was immunoSEQ multiplex PCR, and TCRdb's table has in-frame clones only and misses some. This sample has around 100,000 clones, with 88% found just once. Material: blood. These receptor sequences come from a man younger than 45 in good health. Each CDR3 is given with its conserved first and last residue. The D gene is left open where the match is weak. Some rows mark clone size as missing; the rest say once, few, many or name a class of expanded clone.

TRBD1 | TRBJ1-5 | TRBV6-4 | . | TGTGCCAGCAGTGACTTGGGGGGACAGGGTTTGATAGGAGCCCAGCCCCAGCATTTT | CASSDLGGQGLIGAQPQHF
TRBD1 | TRBJ1-5 | TRBV7-2 | . | TGTGCCAGCAGCCCGACGACAGGGTCCAATCAGCCCCAGCATTTT | CASSPTTGSNQPQHF
. | TRBJ2-7 | TRBV10-1 | . | TGCGCCAGCAGTTCCGGGACGGAGATTTACGAGCAGTACTTC | CASSSGTEIYEQYF
. | TRBJ1-2 | TRBV28 | . | TGTGCCAGCACCGATTACGGGACTCTTGTTTATAACTATGGCTACACCTTC | CASTDYGTLVYNYGYTF
. | TRBJ2-7 | TRBV5-6 | . | TGTGCCAGCAGCTACTCGTACGAGCAGTACTTC | CASSYSYEQYF
TRBD2 | TRBJ2-1 | TRBV5-1 | . | TGCGCCAGCAGCTTAAGCGGGAGGGGCAATGAGCAGTTCTTC | CASSLSGRGNEQFF
. | TRBJ2-2 | TRBV6-5 | few | TGTGCCAGCAGGACCTTTGGGGCATCCGGGGAGCTGTTTTTT | CASRTFGASGELFF
. | TRBJ1-1 | TRBV7-7 | . | TGTGCCAGCAGCTATCAGATGAACACTGAAGCTTTCTTT | CASSYQMNTEAFF
. | TRBJ2-7 | TRBV11-2 | . | TGTGCCAGCAGCTTACATTACGAGCAGTACTTC | CASSLHYEQYF
. | TRBJ2-2 | TRBV4-2 | . | TGTGCCAGCAGCACAAAGAGGGAGCGTACCGGGGAGCTGTTTTTT | CASSTKRERTGELFF
. | TRBJ2-1 | TRBV24-1 | . | TGTGCCACCAGTGATGGGGCCGATTTCTACAATGAGCAGTTCTTC | CATSDGADFYNEQFF
. | TRBJ1-6 | TRBV6-5 | . | TGTGCCAGCACCAGGGGTGCGGGTAATTCACCCCTCCACTTT | CASTRGAGNSPLHF
TRBD2 | TRBJ2-7 | TRBV14 | . | TGTGCCAGCAGCCAAGCCGGACTAGTATTCTACGAGCAGTACTTC | CASSQAGLVFYEQYF
TRBD1 | TRBJ1-2 | TRBV5-5 | . | TGTGCCAGCAGCCTTACAGGGGCTCGTGATGGCTACACCTTC | CASSLTGARDGYTF
. | TRBJ2-7 | TRBV5-1 | . | TGCGCCAGCAGCTTGGGGAACACCGGGGGCTACGAGCAGTACTTC | CASSLGNTGGYEQYF
TRBD2 | TRBJ2-1 | TRBV7-9 | . | TGTGCCAGCAGCGACACGAGCGGGGGGACCTACAATGAGCAGTTCTTC | CASSDTSGGTYNEQFF
. | TRBJ1-1 | TRBV13 | . | TGTGCCAGCAGCTTAACGAGAGCCACTGAAGCTTTCTTT | CASSLTRATEAFF
. | TRBJ2-1 | TRBV5-1 | . | TGCGCCAGCAGCTTGGGGCAGTACAATGAGCAGTTCTTC | CASSLGQYNEQFF
. | TRBJ1-5 | TRBV28 | . | TGTGCCAGCAGTCTCACAGGGAGTGGGAATCAGCCCCAGCATTTT | CASSLTGSGNQPQHF
. | TRBJ2-3 | TRBV28 | few | TGTGCCAGCAGCTTCGGACACCGTGTTTCCACAGATACGCAGTATTTT | CASSFGHRVSTDTQYF
. | TRBJ1-5 | TRBV30 | few | TGTGCCTGGAGTGTACCGCTGGGGGATCAGCCCCAGCATTTT | CAWSVPLGDQPQHF
TRBD1 | TRBJ2-5 | TRBV25-1 | . | TGTGCCAGCAGCGAATCCGGGACAGGGAACCAAGAGACCCAGTACTTC | CASSESGTGNQETQYF
. | TRBJ2-7 | TRBV18 | . | TGTGCCAGCTCACCACGAGGGGAGGTCTACGAGCAGTACTTC | CASSPRGEVYEQYF
TRBD2 | TRBJ2-2 | TRBV28 | . | TGTGCCAGCAGCCCACTAGCGGGAGTGGCCGGGGAGCTGTTTTTT | CASSPLAGVAGELFF
TRBD1 | TRBJ2-7 | TRBV27 | . | TGTGCCAGCAGTTTAGCGCAGGGGGCTACGGTCGAATACTTC | CASSLAQGATVEYF
. | TRBJ1-2 | TRBV27 | . | TGTGCCAGCAACGCCCTTGGACAGTCTAACTATGGCTACACCTTC | CASNALGQSNYGYTF
TRBD2 | TRBJ2-7 | TRBV7-2 | . | TGTGCCAGCAGCTTGGGACTAGCGGGAGCCTACGAGCAGTACTTC | CASSLGLAGAYEQYF
. | TRBJ2-4 | TRBV4-2 | . | TGTGCCAGCAGTCACGTCGGGGCCTTAGCCAAAAACATTCAGTACTTC | CASSHVGALAKNIQYF
TRBD1 | TRBJ2-7 | TRBV6-8 | . | TGTGCCAGCAGAAACGACAGGGGACGGTCCTACGAGCAGTACTTC | CASRNDRGRSYEQYF
TRBD1 | TRBJ2-3 | TRBV15 | . | TGTGCCACCAGCACTTGGACAGGGAGGCGCACAGATACGCAGTATTTT | CATSTWTGRRTDTQYF
TRBD1 | TRBJ2-1 | TRBV5-5 | once | TGTGCCAGCAGCTTGACAGGGGCGGTTGGTTCCTACAATGAGCAGTTCTTC | CASSLTGAVGSYNEQFF
. | TRBJ1-3 | TRBV5-5 | . | TGTGCCAGCAGCTTGTGGGGCTCTGGAAACACCATATATTTT | CASSLWGSGNTIYF
TRBD2 | TRBJ2-7 | TRBV5-1 | . | TGCGCCAGCAGCTTGGATACTAGCGGAGTCTACGAGCAGTACTTC | CASSLDTSGVYEQYF
TRBD1 | TRBJ2-5 | TRBV10-3 | . | TGTGCCATCAGAGAACAGACAGGGTATGAGACCCAGTACTTC | CAIREQTGYETQYF
. | TRBJ2-5 | TRBV9 | . | TGTGCCAGCACCTCGAGGGGGGCCCAGCTCCCCGACCAAGAGACCCAGTACTTC | CASTSRGAQLPDQETQYF
. | TRBJ1-1 | TRBV19 | . | TGTGCCAGTAGTAACAGTCTGAGTGAAGCTTTCTTT | CASSNSLSEAFF
TRBD1 | TRBJ2-7 | TRBV27 | . | TGTGCCAGCAGTTTCGGCGCAGGGGGCTCATACGAGCAGTACTTC | CASSFGAGGSYEQYF
. | TRBJ2-3 | TRBV2 | . | TGTGCCAGCAGTGCGATAGCCGGGAGCGCAGATACGCAGTATTTT | CASSAIAGSADTQYF
TRBD1 | TRBJ1-1 | TRBV5-1 | . | TGCGCCAGCCGTCCCGGGACAGGAGCGAACACTGAAGCTTTCTTT | CASRPGTGANTEAFF
. | TRBJ2-4 | TRBV5-6 | . | TGTGCCAGCAGCAATTTCCACACCGGGAACATTCAGTACTTC | CASSNFHTGNIQYF